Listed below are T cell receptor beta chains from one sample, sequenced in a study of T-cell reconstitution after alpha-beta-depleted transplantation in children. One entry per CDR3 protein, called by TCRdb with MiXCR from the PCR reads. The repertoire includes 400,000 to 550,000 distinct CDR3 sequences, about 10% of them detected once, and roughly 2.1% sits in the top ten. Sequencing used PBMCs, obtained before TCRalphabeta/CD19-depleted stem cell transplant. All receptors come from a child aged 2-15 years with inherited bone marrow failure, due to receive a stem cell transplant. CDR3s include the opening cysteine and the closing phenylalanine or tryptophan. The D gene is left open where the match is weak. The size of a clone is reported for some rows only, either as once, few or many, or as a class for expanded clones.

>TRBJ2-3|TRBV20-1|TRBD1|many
CSARGQGNDPDTQYF
TGCAGTGCTAGGGGACAGGGTAATGATCCAGATACGCAGTATTTT
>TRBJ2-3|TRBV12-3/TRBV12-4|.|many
CASKDGSSPPIF
TGTGCCAGCAAGGACGGGAGTAGTCCGCCGATTTTT
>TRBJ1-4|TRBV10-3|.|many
CAISDAVLNEKLFF
TGTGCCATCAGTGATGCGGTCCTTAATGAAAAACTGTTTTTT
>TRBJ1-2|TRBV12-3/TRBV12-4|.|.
CASSLTPPSPNYGYTF
TGTGCCAGCAGTTTGACACCGCCTTCCCCTAACTATGGCTACACCTTC
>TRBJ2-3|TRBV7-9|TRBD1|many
CASSPTGIDTQYF
TGTGCCAGCAGCCCGACAGGGATAGATACGCAGTATTTT
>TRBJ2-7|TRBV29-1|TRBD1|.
CSAGYTGTGIYEQYF
TGCAGCGCCGGGTATACCGGGACAGGGATCTACGAGCAGTACTTC
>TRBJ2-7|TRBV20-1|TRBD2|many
CSARGYQSGLARGYEQYF
TGCAGTGCTAGAGGTTACCAATCGGGACTAGCGCGTGGATACGAGCAGTACTTC
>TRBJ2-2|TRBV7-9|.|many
CASSLGLRELFF
TGTGCCAGCAGCTTAGGGCTCCGGGAGCTGTTTTTT
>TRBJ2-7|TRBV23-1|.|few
CASGSRGRAYEQYF
TGCGCCAGCGGAAGTAGAGGCAGGGCCTACGAGCAGTACTTC
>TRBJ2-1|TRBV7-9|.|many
CASSLALASSYNEQFF
TGTGCCAGCAGCTTAGCTCTCGCTAGCTCCTACAATGAGCAGTTCTTC
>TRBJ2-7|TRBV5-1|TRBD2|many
CASSLVSGGSYEQYF
TGCGCCAGCAGCTTGGTCAGCGGGGGATCCTACGAGCAGTACTTC
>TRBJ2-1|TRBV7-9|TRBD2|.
CASTDPSGLAIIYNEQFF
TGTGCCAGCACCGATCCCTCCGGACTAGCGATAATTTACAATGAGCAGTTCTTC
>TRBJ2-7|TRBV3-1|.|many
CASSQAGLVYEQYF
TGTGCCAGCAGCCAAGCTGGGCTAGTCTACGAGCAGTACTTC
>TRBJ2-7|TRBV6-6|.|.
CASSTGSEQYF
TGTGCCAGCAGTACAGGGAGCGAGCAGTACTTC
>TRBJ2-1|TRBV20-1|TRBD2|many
CSASSLAASYEQFF
TGCAGTGCTAGTTCCCTAGCGGCCTCCTACGAGCAGTTCTTC
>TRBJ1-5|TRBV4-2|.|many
CASSQPMDQPQHF
TGTGCCAGCAGCCAACCGATGGATCAGCCCCAGCATTTT
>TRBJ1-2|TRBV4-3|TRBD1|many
CASSDGTGRGNPNYGYTF
TGCGCCAGCAGCGACGGGACAGGGCGGGGAAACCCTAACTATGGCTACACCTTC
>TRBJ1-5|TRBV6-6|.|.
CASSSGLNQPQHF
TGTGCCAGCAGTTCCGGGTTAAATCAGCCCCAGCATTTT